Below are 18 T cell receptor beta chains sequenced from a single sample in a study of shared clonotypes between healthy human individuals. Assay: immunoSEQ multiplex PCR; the TCRdb copy retains only in-frame clones and omits some. Of around 1.6 million clones in the sample, nearly 99% are singletons; the top ten hold roughly 0.4%. Sequenced: naive CD4+ T cells sorted from blood. The subset denotes: CD45RA+ positively selected. These receptors all come from a man aged 25 to 40 in good health.

The V and J genes are TRBV5-1 and TRBJ2-7; TRBD1 matches at 8 bases. The length of the CDR3 is 14 residues. V shed 7 bases, J shed 5 bases, and the junction held 11 bases outside the gene matches. Germline V CDR1 and CDR2: SGHRS, YFSETQ. The CDR3 coding sequence is TGCGCCAGCGGCCTGAGGACAGGGTGGGACGAGCAGTACTTC. Its translation is CASGLRTGWDEQYF.

This clone was seen just once. This chain joins TRBV25-1 and TRBJ2-5; no firm D call. CDR3 length: 14 residues. The germline V and J ends were trimmed by 0 bases and 5 bases, with 10 bases remaining between them. Germline V gene data show CDR1 as MGHDK and CDR2 as SYGVNS. For the CDR3, the DNA is TGTGCCAGCAGTGAATACGGCGAGTGGGAGACCCAGTACTTC. Its protein product is CASSEYGEWETQYF.

The CDR3 reads CASSATGASTDTQYF. CDR3 bases: TGTGCCAGCAGTGCGACAGGGGCGAGCACAGATACGCAGTATTTT. The chain recombines TRBV6-1 with TRBJ2-3; TRBD1 matches at 8 bases. V lost 4 bases and J lost 0; bases outside the gene matches: 3. The CDR3 consists of 15 residues. Germline V gene sequence: CDR1 MNHNS, CDR2 SASEGT.

The rearrangement links TRBV5-4 to TRBJ2-3; 10 nucleotides match TRBD1. The germline V gene has CDR1 SGHNT and CDR2 YYREEE (reference sequence). The ends lost 5 bases at V and 4 bases at J; junction bases unmatched: 4. The CDR3 is 14 amino acids. The chain's CDR3 is CASRRTGGSDTQYF. The CDR3, as DNA: TGTGCCAGCAGGCGGACAGGGGGGTCAGATACGCAGTATTTT.

This clone was counted a single time. The chain has TRBV2 and TRBJ2-7; 8 bases map to TRBD1. V shed 5 bases, J shed 5 bases, and the junction held 8 bases outside the gene matches. The CDR3 has 14 amino acids. Germline V gene sequence: CDR1 SNHLY, CDR2 FYNNEI. The CDR3 DNA follows: TGTGCCAGCAGTCCCGGACAGGGATGGGACGAGCAGTACTTC. It translates to CASSPGQGWDEQYF.

The chain recombines TRBV19 with TRBJ1-5; D is ambiguous. Trimming left V 7 bases short and J 1 base short, with 11 bases between. The germline gives CDR1 LNHDA, CDR2 SQIVND (reference sequence). CDR3 size: 14 residues. The CDR3, as DNA: TGTGCCAGTACTTGGGAACACAGCAATCAGCCCCAGCATTTT. It translates to CASTWEHSNQPQHF.

The V gene is TRBV5-8, the J gene TRBJ2-7; TRBD2 is a possible D gene (5 bases). Germline CDR1 SGHTS, CDR2 YDEGEE. CDR3 length equals 13 residues. Trimming took off 0 bases at V and 2 bases at J, with 6 bases between the two ends. This CDR3 reads CASSLGLTYEQYF. The CDR3 DNA is TGTGCCAGCAGCTTGGGACTAACCTACGAGCAGTACTTC.

This clone was detected only a few times. Other DNA sequences from this sample encode an identical CDR3 as well. V and J are TRBV10-3 and TRBJ2-2; D uncertain. CDR3 length equals 12 residues. V was trimmed by 0 bases and J by 7 bases, leaving 3 bases between them. Germline V gene data show CDR1 as ENHRY and CDR2 as SYGVKD. The CDR3: CAISESVGELFF. The CDR3 nucleotides read TGTGCCATCAGTGAGTCGGTCGGGGAGCTGTTTTTT.

There are a few counts of this clone. The chain recombines TRBV12-2 with TRBJ1-2; the DNA was not used to check the table's D call, TRBD1. TRBV12-2 counts as a pseudogene. The CDR3 covers 18 residues. The CDR3 sequence: CASRLSLARGTAVYGYTF. The CDR3 coding sequence is TGTGCAAGTCGCTTAAGCCTGGCTAGGGGGACAGCTGTCTATGGCTACACCTTC.

The genes are TRBV5-1 and TRBJ2-5; D perhaps matches TRBD2 (6 bases). The CDR3 runs to 12 residues. Germline V gene data show CDR1 as SGHRS and CDR2 as YFSETQ. The V and J ends lost 9 bases and 1 base respectively, with 10 bases between them. The DNA for the CDR3 is TGCGCCACCCGGGAGACCCAAGAGACCCAGTACTTC. It translates to CATRETQETQYF.

The CDR3 DNA reads TGTGCCAGCAGTTACTCCTGGGGCAGTCCCAACGTCCTGACTTTC. The encoded protein is CASSYSWGSPNVLTF. This sequence joins TRBV6-5 and TRBJ2-6, with D possibly being TRBD1 (5 bases). The CDR3 is 15 amino acids. With 0 bases removed from V and 8 bases from J, the gap between germline ends came to 11 bases. The germline CDR1 and CDR2 sequences are MNHEY and SVGAGI.

The CDR3 DNA sequence: TGTGCCAGCAGTGGGGGGGCGGACAGGGCCTTCTACGAGCAGTACTTC. It translates to CASSGGADRAFYEQYF. V and J are TRBV2 and TRBJ2-7, with 8 nucleotides matching TRBD1. CDR3 length: 16 residues. Germline lookup yields CDR1 SNHLY and CDR2 FYNNEI. The J segment lost 3 bases and the V segment lost 4 bases, leaving 11 bases of the junction unmatched.

To note about this clone: At the DNA level, this CDR3 is encoded by other sequences in the same sample as well. This CDR3 is CASSKREGSYNEQFF. CDR3 bases: TGTGCCAGCAGCAAGCGGGAGGGTTCCTACAATGAGCAGTTCTTC. V and J are TRBV6-1 and TRBJ2-1; 10 nucleotides align to TRBD2. Losses at the gene ends were 6 bases for V and 1 base for J; bases not matched to a gene: 3. The CDR3 contains 15 residues. Germline V gene lookup returns CDR1 MNHNS and CDR2 SASEGT.

The rearrangement joins TRBV5-1 to TRBJ2-7, with 11 bases matching TRBD2. The germline V gene has CDR1 SGHRS and CDR2 YFSETQ. This CDR3 has 15 residues. V shed 4 bases, J shed 1 base, and the junction held 4 bases outside the gene matches. The CDR3 DNA is TGCGCCAGCAGCCAGGGACTAGCGGCGTCCTACGAGCAGTACTTC. Its translation is CASSQGLAASYEQYF.

The chain uses TRBV14 and TRBJ1-3; D not resolved. Trimming shortened V by 1 base and J by 0 bases, and 22 bases separated the two germline ends. CDR1 SGHDN and CDR2 FVKESK come from the germline V gene. This CDR3 has 20 residues. The CDR3 spells CASSQVGSGIPLSSGNTIYF. The CDR3 coding sequence is TGTGCCAGCAGCCAAGTCGGGAGCGGCATACCTCTGAGCTCTGGAAACACCATATATTTT.

The chain links TRBV5-6 to TRBJ1-2; no firm D call. CDR3 length: 14 amino acids. V was trimmed by 2 bases and J by 4 bases, leaving 12 bases between them. Germline CDR1 is SGHDT and CDR2 is YYEEEE. CDR3 sequence: CASSFRTAGYGYTF. As DNA, the CDR3 is TGTGCCAGCAGCTTTCGTACGGCGGGCTATGGCTACACCTTC. Complete variable domain (other parts from reference TRBV5-6 and TRBJ1-2): DAGVTQSPTHLIKTRGQQVTLRCSPKSGHDTVSWYQQALGQGPQFIFQYYEEEERQRGNFPDRFSGHQFPNYSSELNVNALLLGDSALYLCASSFRTAGYGYTFGSGTRLTVV.

This clone was detected once. This chain uses TRBV5-1 with TRBJ1-4, with 7 bases fitting TRBD1. The CDR3 length is 15 residues. After removal of 0 bases from V and 5 bases from J, the junction contained 4 bases not matched to a gene. From germline, CDR1 is SGHRS and CDR2 YFSETQ. CDR3 bases: TGCGCCAGCAGCTTGGACGGCAGGGGGAATGAAAAACTGTTTTTT. Protein: CASSLDGRGNEKLFF.

V and J are TRBV25-1 and TRBJ2-4, with TRBD2 matching 12 bases. The germline gives CDR1 MGHDK, CDR2 SYGVNS. The CDR3 extends over 14 amino acids. V shed 2 bases, J shed 9 bases, and the junction held 2 bases outside the gene matches. CDR3 region: CASSEKLAGGIQYF. The DNA of the CDR3 is TGTGCCAGCAGTGAAAAACTAGCGGGGGGCATTCAGTACTTC.